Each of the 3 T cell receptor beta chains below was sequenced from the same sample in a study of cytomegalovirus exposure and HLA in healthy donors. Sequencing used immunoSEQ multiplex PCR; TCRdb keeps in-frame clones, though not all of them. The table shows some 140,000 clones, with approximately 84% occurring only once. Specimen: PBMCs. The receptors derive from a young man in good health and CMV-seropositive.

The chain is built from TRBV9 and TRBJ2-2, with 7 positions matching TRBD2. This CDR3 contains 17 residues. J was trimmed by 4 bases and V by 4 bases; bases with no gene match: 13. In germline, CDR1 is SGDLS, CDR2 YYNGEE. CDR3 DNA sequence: TGTGCCAGCAGCTCCCCCTCGGGGGGAGGGAGCACCGGGGAGCTGTTTTTT. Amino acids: CASSSPSGGGSTGELFF.

The CDR3 DNA is TGTGCCAGCAGCGTGGGACAGTTACTAAACTATGGCTACACCTTC. Amino acid sequence: CASSVGQLLNYGYTF. V is TRBV5-5 and J is TRBJ1-2; 7 nucleotides line up with TRBD1. V trimming: 4 bases; J trimming: 2 bases; junction bases outside the gene matches: 8. The CDR3 spans 15 residues. Germline assignment: CDR1 SGHKS and CDR2 YYEKEE (reference sequence).

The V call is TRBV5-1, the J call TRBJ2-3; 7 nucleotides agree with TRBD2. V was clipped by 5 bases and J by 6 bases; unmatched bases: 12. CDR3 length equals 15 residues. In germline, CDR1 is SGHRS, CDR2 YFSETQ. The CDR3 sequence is CASRQRDWKSDTQYF. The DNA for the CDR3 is TGCGCCAGCAGGCAGCGGGATTGGAAATCTGATACGCAGTATTTT.